A single sample gave rise to the 27 T cell receptor beta chains below, sequenced in a study of CD8 T cells in Susac syndrome. With random hexamers, reverse transcription was performed on about 0.5 to 1 ug of RNA. Each CDR3 protein gets one entry after TCRdb re-called the immunoSEQ multiplex PCR reads with MiXCR. The data show about 240,000 distinct CDR3 sequences, almost 97% seen once. Sequenced material: CD4+ T cells from PBMCs. The receptor source for this set is a human donor with Susac syndrome.

This rearrangement joins TRBV25-1 to TRBJ2-7; D uncertain. The CDR3 extends over 12 amino acids. Between the trimmed V and J ends, which lost 6 bases and 6 bases, there was a span of 12 bases. Germline lookup yields CDR1 MGHDK and CDR2 SYGVNS. The CDR3 here is CASSSQWSEQYF. DNA for the CDR3: TGTGCCAGCAGCTCCCAATGGAGCGAGCAGTACTTC.

Concerning this clonotype itself: At one boundary the junction diverges from the germline segment, which might be a read error. The V call is TRBV7-7, the J call TRBJ2-5, with a tentative D call TRBD1 (5 bases). The germline gives CDR1 SSHAT, CDR2 FNYEAQ (reference sequence). The CDR3 runs to 16 residues. The CDR3 sequence is CASSLSKGILGETQYF. The CDR3 nucleotides are TGTGCTAGCAGCCTAAGTAAGGGGATCCTGGGAGAGACCCAGTACTTC.

This clonotype was seen only a few times. CDR3 nucleotides: TGTGCCAGCAGCTCAACCTACAATGAGCAGTTCTTC. The encoded protein is CASSSTYNEQFF. The chain combines TRBV7-3 with TRBJ2-1; D is undetermined. Between the trimmed V and J ends, which lost 4 bases and 2 bases, there was a span of 3 bases. The CDR3 spans 12 residues. Germline V CDR1 and CDR2: SGHTA, FQGTGA.

J is TRBJ2-2 and V is TRBV6-2 or TRBV6-3; no definite D call. The CDR3 contains 16 residues. Trimming took 1 base from V and 6 from J, leaving 15 bases between them. The germline V gene has CDR1 MNHEY and CDR2 SVGEGT. The CDR3 DNA follows: TGTGCCAGCAGTTACTGGGCACGGCTAATAGCCGGGGAGCTGTTTTTT. It yields the protein CASSYWARLIAGELFF.

This chain uses TRBV12-3 or TRBV12-4 with TRBJ2-7; 10 bases are shared with TRBD2. Unmatched junction bases numbered 5, after V lost 6 bases and J lost 0 bases. The CDR3 totals 15 residues. CDR3 in DNA: TGTGCCAGCAGGACGACTAGCGGGTACTCCTACGAGCAGTACTTC. Translating it yields CASRTTSGYSYEQYF.

The chain couples TRBV3-1 to TRBJ1-5; D not certain. Looked up from germline, CDR1 is LGHDT and CDR2 is YNNKEL (reference sequence). This CDR3 comprises 14 residues. V dropped 4 bases and J dropped 6 bases, with 13 bases sitting between them. The CDR3 protein is CASSPSSRGQPQHF. CDR3 DNA: TGTGCCAGCAGCCCTTCTTCCCGGGGTCAGCCCCAGCATTTT.

This rearrangement joins TRBV20-1 to TRBJ2-3; D is ambiguous. This CDR3 contains 14 residues. Germline CDR1 reads DFQATT; CDR2 reads SNEGSKA (reference sequence). With 6 bases removed from V and 1 base from J, the gap between germline ends came to 14 bases. The CDR3 reads CSARYPSGTDTQYF. CDR3 nucleotides: TGCAGTGCCCGGTACCCTTCGGGCACAGATACGCAGTATTTT.

This clonotype came up once. The chain employs TRBV12-3 or TRBV12-4 and TRBJ2-3; the D is unclear. The CDR3 contains 12 residues. V was shortened by 3 bases and J by 10 bases, with 11 bases between the two germline ends. The CDR3, as DNA: TGTGCCAGCAGTTTTGGCCCCCAAGCGCAGTATTTT. Translated, it gives CASSFGPQAQYF.

The chain uses TRBV10-3 and TRBJ2-3; 9 bases fit TRBD1. V was clipped by 7 bases and J by 4 bases; unmatched bases: 9. The CDR3 is made up of 15 amino acids. The germline CDR1 and CDR2 sequences are ENHRY and SYGVKD. The CDR3 sequence is CAITTGQGGADTQYF. The CDR3 DNA follows: TGTGCCATCACCACGGGACAGGGTGGGGCAGATACGCAGTATTTT.

The V call is TRBV29-1, the J call TRBJ2-1; TRBD1 might be the D (5 bases). V was clipped by 6 bases and J by 3 bases, with 15 bases between them. The CDR3 runs 14 residues. The germline gives CDR1 SQVTM, CDR2 ANQGSEA. Here the CDR3 reads CSVEPRTSYNEQFF. Here the CDR3 DNA reads TGCAGCGTCGAACCAAGGACAAGCTACAATGAGCAGTTCTTC.

Points on this clonotype: At one end the junction does not follow the germline gene, possibly because of a read error. Here the CDR3 reads CASSFSGVETQYF. The CDR3 coding sequence is TGTGCTAGCAGCTTTTCGGGAGTTGAGACCCAGTACTTC. This sequence joins TRBV7-7 and TRBJ2-5, with D perhaps matching TRBD2 (6 bases). There are 13 residues in the CDR3. Germline V gives CDR1 SSHAT, CDR2 FNYEAQ (reference sequence).

The V call is TRBV30, the J call TRBJ2-3; TRBD2 matches 11 bases. CDR3 length equals 19 residues. The germline CDR1 and CDR2 sequences are GTSNPN and SVGIG (reference sequence). V shed 3 bases and J 5 bases; nucleotides not matched to a gene: 19. The CDR3 nucleotides are TGTGCCTGGAGGGCGCTAATCCCCAGATCTAGCGGGAGGAGAGATACGCAGTATTTT. Translated, it gives CAWRALIPRSSGRRDTQYF.

The chain is built from TRBV20-1 and TRBJ1-5; no reliable D call. The germline CDR1 and CDR2 sequences are DFQATT and SNEGSKA (reference sequence). Trimming removed 3 bases at V and 6 bases at J, with 9 bases between. The CDR3 consists of 12 residues. DNA of the CDR3: TGCAGTGCTAGGATCGGGAGTCAGCCCCAGCATTTT. It is translated as CSARIGSQPQHF.

V usage is TRBV29-1 and J usage is TRBJ1-2; 8 bases are a match to TRBD1. CDR1 and CDR2 from the germline V gene are SQVTM and ANQGSEA. The CDR3 totals 14 residues. The trim removed 4 bases at V and 4 bases at J, leaving 8 bases unmatched. For the CDR3, the DNA is TGCAGCGTTGGGGCAGGGGGCGAGTTCTATGGCTACACCTTC. It codes for CSVGAGGEFYGYTF.

This chain links TRBV5-1 with TRBJ2-5, with D possibly called TRBD1 or TRBD2 (5 bases each). The V gene lost 2 bases and the J gene lost 4 bases, with 9 bases spanning the gap. Germline V gene lookup returns CDR1 SGHRS and CDR2 YFSETQ. This CDR3 has 13 residues. The CDR3: CASSFRGVETQYF. CDR3 coding DNA: TGCGCCAGCAGCTTTAGGGGAGTAGAGACCCAGTACTTC.

This chain joins TRBV29-1 and TRBJ2-1; tentative D call: TRBD2 (7 bases). This CDR3 is built from 13 residues. V was pared by 7 bases and J by 8 bases, with 18 bases between. Germline CDR1 reads SQVTM; CDR2 reads ANQGSEA. This CDR3 reads CSAGRVQGHEQFF. CDR3 coding DNA: TGCAGCGCTGGGAGGGTACAGGGACATGAGCAGTTCTTC.

Regarding this clonotype: Relative to the germline gene, one junction end is altered; a read error may explain this. The V call is TRBV4-1, the J call TRBJ1-1, with D hard to call. From germline, CDR1 is MGHRA and CDR2 YSYEKL. The CDR3 contains 15 residues. CDR3 residues: CANSQDLGRAGEAFF. CDR3 nucleotide sequence: TGCGCCAACAGCCAAGATCTTGGGAGGGCTGGTGAAGCTTTCTTT.

J is TRBJ2-4 and V is TRBV3-1, with a possible D match to TRBD2 (6 bases). Germline CDR1 LGHDT, CDR2 YNNKEL (reference sequence). V lost 4 bases and J lost 0, with 16 bases in between. CDR3 length equals 17 residues. As DNA, the CDR3 is TGTGCCAGCAGCCCGACCCCACGGGAGCTAGCCAAAAACATTCAGTACTTC. As protein: CASSPTPRELAKNIQYF.

The chain carries TRBV4-2 and TRBJ2-2; D is ambiguous. This CDR3 spans 15 amino acids. Germline V gene sequence: CDR1 LGHNA, CDR2 YNFKEQ. The V gene lost 1 base and the J gene lost 6 bases, with 12 bases spanning the gap. The CDR3 protein is CASSQGGSLSGELFF. CDR3 in DNA: TGTGCCAGCAGCCAAGGCGGAAGCTTATCCGGGGAGCTGTTTTTT.

The chain joins TRBV5-4 to TRBJ2-5; D is perhaps TRBD2 (6 bases). CDR3 length: 14 amino acids. The germline gives CDR1 SGHNT, CDR2 YYREEE (reference sequence). V was trimmed by 4 bases and J by 0 bases, leaving 10 bases between them. CDR3 DNA sequence: TGTGCCAGCAGCCTCCGGGACTACCAAGAGACCCAGTACTTC. Translating it yields CASSLRDYQETQYF.

The gene calls are TRBV7-2 and TRBJ2-6; 7 positions agree with TRBD2. The CDR3 is 16 amino acids. Germline lookup yields CDR1 SGHTA and CDR2 FQGNSA. Losses at the gene ends were 6 bases for V and 0 bases for J; bases not matched to a gene: 5. In DNA form, the CDR3 reads TGTGCCAGCAGTAGGGGAGGGAGCTCTGGGGCCAACGTCCTGACTTTC. Its translation: CASSRGGSSGANVLTF.

V gene TRBV15 combines with J gene TRBJ2-3, with unresolved D. The CDR3 extends over 14 amino acids. Trimming pared 1 base from V and 2 bases from J, leaving 7 bases between. Germline V gives CDR1 LNHNV, CDR2 YYDKDF (reference sequence). The CDR3 region is CATSRGQDTDTQYF. The CDR3 nucleotides are TGTGCCACCAGCAGAGGACAAGACACAGATACGCAGTATTTT. The whole variable domain, remainder taken from reference TRBV15 and TRBJ2-3, is DAMVIQNPRYQVTQFGKPVTLSCSQTLNHNVMYWYQQKSSQAPKLLFHYYDKDFNNEADTPDNFQSRRPNTSFCFLDIRSPGLGDTAMYLCATSRGQDTDTQYFGPGTRLTVL.

The chain uses TRBV2 and TRBJ1-2, with D unclear. V was cut by 0 bases and J by 0 bases, with 5 bases left in between. This CDR3 is built from 14 residues. Germline V lookup: CDR1 SNHLY, CDR2 FYNNEI. The CDR3 nucleotides are TGTGCCAGCAGTGAAGCGGCAGCTAACTATGGCTACACCTTC. Protein product: CASSEAAANYGYTF.

The J gene is TRBJ2-3, the V gene TRBV4-1; D gene ambiguous. Germline V gene sequence: CDR1 MGHRA, CDR2 YSYEKL. The length of the CDR3 is 15 residues. V was pared by 0 bases and J by 4 bases, with 11 bases between. The CDR3 DNA reads TGCGCCAGCAGCCAAGATTTTAACATCCCAGATACGCAGTATTTT. Its protein is CASSQDFNIPDTQYF.

This rearrangement joins TRBV6-6 to TRBJ2-4, with TRBD2 matching over 7 bases. Germline V gene data show CDR1 as MNHNY and CDR2 as SVGAGI (reference sequence). V dropped 1 base and J dropped 5; count of bases not matched to a gene: 5. The CDR3 spans 15 residues. The chain's CDR3 is CASSYLGGRQNIQYF. CDR3 coding DNA: TGTGCCAGCAGTTACTTGGGAGGGCGACAAAACATTCAGTACTTC.

This rearrangement joins TRBV7-8 to TRBJ2-7, with D perhaps matching TRBD2 (6 bases). Trimming took off 5 bases at V and 5 bases at J, with 19 bases between the two ends. Germline loops: CDR1 SGHVS, CDR2 FQNEAQ. The CDR3 totals 15 residues. The CDR3 loop reads CASSPNGGDAHEQYF. As DNA, the CDR3 is TGTGCCAGCAGCCCCAACGGCGGGGACGCCCACGAGCAGTACTTC.

V is TRBV28 and J is TRBJ2-1; D gene unclear. V gave up 5 bases and J gave up 9 bases, with 14 bases separating them. This CDR3 comprises 13 residues. CDR1 is MDHEN and CDR2 is SYDVKM in the germline V gene. The CDR3 nucleotides are TGTGCCAGCAGTAGGGTGGCGTTGGGTGAGCAGTTCTTC. Amino acids: CASSRVALGEQFF.